A selection of T cell receptor beta chains follows, all from one sample in a study of T cell changes during pregnancy in multiple sclerosis. Produced via immunoSEQ multiplex PCR; TCRdb's table is partial and in-frame only. Seen here are about 39,000 clones, around 92% observed once, and the top ten hold approximately 0.36%. The material was CD4+ T cells from peripheral blood mononuclear cells, obtained after pregnancy. The receptors were gathered from a female donor with multiple sclerosis, enrolled in a pregnancy study. Both conserved end residues are part of each CDR3. A D gene is named only where the DNA matches it firmly. For some rows the clone size is stated as once, few or many, or as a class when expanded; others skip it.

J	size	D	V	CDR3	DNA
TRBJ1-3	-	-	TRBV6-1	CASSVGTTTGNTIYF	TGTGCCAGCAGTGTTGGGACAACCACCGGAAACACCATATATTTT
TRBJ2-2	-	TRBD1	TRBV19	CASGQGGPGELFF	TGTGCCAGTGGACAGGGGGGACCCGGGGAGCTGTTTTTT
TRBJ1-6	-	-	TRBV14	CASSRWAPNGPLHF	TGTGCCAGCAGCCGATGGGCCCCCAACGGCCCCCTCCACTTT
TRBJ2-1	-	TRBD1	TRBV7-9	CASSPPGQGYNEQFF	TGTGCCAGCAGCCCCCCGGGACAGGGGTACAATGAGCAGTTCTTC
TRBJ1-5	-	-	TRBV4-1	CASSHGDNNQPQHF	TGCGCCAGCAGCCATGGGGACAACAATCAGCCCCAGCATTTT
TRBJ2-4	-	TRBD1	TRBV5-1	CASSTGQATQTKNIQYF	TGCGCCAGCAGCACAGGACAGGCCACCCAAACCAAAAACATTCAGTACTTC
TRBJ2-5	-	-	TRBV5-4	CASSLRAGKTYQETQYF	TGTGCCAGCAGCTTGAGGGCGGGAAAGACATACCAAGAGACCCAGTACTTC
TRBJ2-7	few	TRBD1	TRBV14	CASSQGQGYEQYF	TGTGCCAGCAGCCAGGGACAGGGCTACGAGCAGTACTTC
TRBJ1-4	-	TRBD1	TRBV15	CATSRDRGSEKLFF	TGTGCCACCAGCAGAGACAGGGGGAGTGAAAAACTGTTTTTT
TRBJ2-5	-	TRBD2	TRBV5-1	CASSLDPAGETQYF	TGCGCCAGCAGCTTGGACCCAGCGGGGGAGACCCAGTACTTC
TRBJ2-1	-	TRBD1	TRBV7-6	CASSEGAIRDRYNEQFF	TGTGCCAGCAGCGAGGGGGCAATCCGGGACCGGTACAATGAGCAGTTCTTC
TRBJ1-1	-	-	TRBV18	CASSPTNTAEAFF	TGTGCCAGCTCACCAACGAATACGGCTGAAGCTTTCTTT
TRBJ2-2	-	TRBD2	TRBV18	CASSPGTSGDGGELFF	TGTGCCAGCTCACCAGGGACTAGCGGGGACGGCGGGGAGCTGTTTTTT
TRBJ1-5	-	-	TRBV5-1	CASSQSTGSQPQHF	TGCGCCAGCAGCCAGTCCACGGGAAGTCAGCCCCAGCATTTT
TRBJ2-5	-	-	TRBV5-4	CASSSSQETQYF	TGTGCCAGCAGCAGCTCGCAAGAGACCCAGTACTTC
TRBJ2-3	-	-	TRBV30	CAWTGRDTQYF	TGTGCCTGGACAGGGCGAGATACGCAGTATTTT
TRBJ1-2	once	-	TRBV6-1	CASSSREKVYGYTF	TGTGCCAGCAGTTCCCGGGAGAAGGTTTATGGCTACACCTTC
TRBJ2-7	-	TRBD2	TRBV9	CASSVGTSGYEQYF	TGTGCCAGCAGCGTAGGGACTAGCGGGTACGAGCAGTACTTC
TRBJ2-6	-	TRBD2	TRBV7-8	CASNPRLAGGISGANVLTF	TGTGCCAGCAACCCAAGACTAGCGGGGGGGATCTCTGGGGCCAACGTCCTGACTTTC
TRBJ1-4	once	-	TRBV6-6	CASSYRGKLFF	TGTGCCAGCAGTTACCGGGGGAAACTGTTTTTT
TRBJ2-2	-	-	TRBV7-3	CASSKGSHRTGELFF	TGTGCCAGCAGCAAGGGGTCCCACAGAACCGGGGAGCTGTTTTTT
TRBJ2-2	-	TRBD1	TRBV5-1	CASSFRTGDFSNTGELFF	TGCGCCAGCAGCTTCCGGACAGGGGACTTTTCGAACACCGGGGAGCTGTTTTTT
TRBJ1-3	once	TRBD1	TRBV4-2	CASSQEGTASGNTIYF	TGTGCCAGCAGCCAAGAAGGGACAGCCTCTGGAAACACCATATATTTT
TRBJ2-3	-	TRBD2	TRBV7-8	CASSPRFGGTDTQYF	TGTGCCAGCAGCCCGAGGTTCGGGGGGACAGATACGCAGTATTTT
TRBJ1-1	-	-	TRBV28	CASSQQGVEAFF	TGTGCCAGCAGTCAACAGGGAGTTGAAGCTTTCTTT
TRBJ1-6	-	TRBD1	TRBV9	CASSGGQKGSYNSPLHF	TGTGCCAGCAGCGGGGGACAGAAAGGCTCCTATAATTCACCCCTCCACTTT
TRBJ1-5	-	-	TRBV30	CAWSVRAGGRQPQHF	TGTGCCTGGAGTGTACGGGCTGGGGGGAGACAGCCCCAGCATTTT
TRBJ2-1	-	TRBD1	TRBV4-1	CASSQEGTGYGIEQFF	TGCGCCAGCAGCCAAGAAGGGACAGGGTACGGGATTGAGCAGTTCTTC
TRBJ1-5	-	-	TRBV6-1	CASSVKTGGSNQPQHF	TGTGCCAGCAGTGTTAAAACGGGGGGCAGCAATCAGCCCCAGCATTTT
TRBJ2-5	-	TRBD1	TRBV23-1	CATWGWWVSGTAKGETQYF	TGCGCCACCTGGGGGTGGTGGGTGAGTGGGACAGCGAAGGGGGAGACCCAGTACTTC
TRBJ2-3	-	TRBD2	TRBV9	CASSVGRGGSDTQYF	TGTGCCAGCAGCGTAGGGCGGGGGGGCAGCGATACGCAGTATTTT
TRBJ2-5	-	-	TRBV5-1	CASSLPEETQYF	TGCGCCAGCAGCCTACCCGAGGAGACCCAGTACTTC
TRBJ1-1	-	-	TRBV5-1	CASSSEVRMNTEAFF	TGCGCCAGCAGCAGCGAGGTTAGGATGAACACTGAAGCTTTCTTT
TRBJ1-5	-	-	TRBV7-2	CASSLRYGNQPQHF	TGTGCCAGCAGCCTACGATACGGGAATCAGCCCCAGCATTTT
TRBJ1-2	-	-	TRBV7-8	CASSLDRYNYGYTF	TGTGCCAGCAGCTTAGATCGGTATAACTATGGCTACACCTTC
TRBJ2-1	-	TRBD1	TRBV5-4	CASSRGQDLYSNEQFF	TGTGCCAGCAGCAGGGGACAGGACTTGTATTCGAATGAGCAGTTCTTC
TRBJ1-1	-	-	TRBV5-5	CASSLVADTEAFF	TGTGCCAGCAGCTTGGTGGCAGACACTGAAGCTTTCTTT
TRBJ2-7	-	TRBD2	TRBV18	CASSPLTPSGGAGEQYF	TGTGCCAGCTCACCACTCACCCCAAGCGGGGGGGCTGGAGAGCAGTACTTC
TRBJ2-7	-	-	TRBV2	CASRICPPGANWCEQYF	TGTGCCAGCAGGATTTGCCCCCCAGGGGCGAATTGGTGCGAGCAGTACTTC
TRBJ1-5	once	-	TRBV30	CAWSNGEVQPQHF	TGTGCCTGGAGTAATGGGGAGGTTCAGCCCCAGCATTTT
TRBJ2-2	-	TRBD2	TRBV27	CASSRQPGLASWGRTGELFF	TGTGCCAGCAGTCGTCAACCGGGACTAGCATCATGGGGTAGGACCGGGGAGCTGTTTTTT
TRBJ1-2	-	TRBD1	TRBV10-3	CAIRPGQGVYGYTF	TGTGCCATCAGACCAGGACAGGGGGTTTATGGCTACACCTTC
TRBJ1-5	once	TRBD1	TRBV15	CATSARTGAGQPQHF	TGTGCCACCAGCGCCAGGACAGGGGCAGGGCAGCCCCAGCATTTT
TRBJ1-1	-	TRBD1	TRBV30	CAWGGQGGNTEAFF	TGTGCCTGGGGAGGACAGGGAGGGAACACTGAAGCTTTCTTT
TRBJ2-1	-	TRBD1	TRBV2	CASSGHRDRGLNEQFF	TGTGCCAGCAGTGGACACCGGGACAGGGGGCTGAATGAGCAGTTCTTC
TRBJ1-2	-	TRBD1	TRBV6-6	CASSPRQGASGYTF	TGTGCCAGCAGTCCTCGACAGGGGGCGTCTGGCTACACCTTC
TRBJ2-3	-	TRBD1	TRBV5-1	CASSSNRGRDTQYF	TGCGCCAGCAGCTCTAACAGGGGCAGGGATACGCAGTATTTT
TRBJ1-4	-	-	TRBV7-2	CASSLAQGREMFF	TGTGCCAGCAGCTTAGCGCAGGGGAGGGAGATGTTTTTT
TRBJ2-3	once	-	TRBV11-2	CASSSLGGAGGTHGTQYF	TGTGCCAGCAGCTCCCTTGGCGGGGCCGGGGGTACACATGGTACGCAGTATTTT
TRBJ1-1	-	TRBD1	TRBV6-1	CASSVEGARTEAFF	TGTGCCAGCAGTGTCGAGGGGGCCCGCACTGAAGCTTTCTTT
TRBJ2-1	-	TRBD2	TRBV4-1	CASSPTGRGGLNEQFF	TGCGCCAGCAGCCCGACAGGGCGGGGGGGCCTAAATGAGCAGTTCTTC
TRBJ2-2	once	TRBD2	TRBV4-2	CASSLGLAGNTGELFF	TGTGCCAGCAGCCTAGGACTAGCGGGTAACACCGGGGAGCTGTTTTTT
TRBJ1-5	once	TRBD1	TRBV4-1	CASRSTGTWGEPQHF	TGCGCCAGCAGGTCGACAGGGACTTGGGGGGAGCCCCAGCATTTT
TRBJ1-4	-	TRBD1	TRBV5-1	CASSHRQGAGEKLFF	TGCGCCAGCAGCCATCGACAGGGGGCAGGAGAAAAACTGTTTTTT
TRBJ2-3	-	TRBD1	TRBV7-7	CASSFRDRGWTQYF	TGTGCTAGCAGCTTCCGGGACAGGGGGTGGACGCAGTATTTT
TRBJ1-4	few	-	TRBV30	CAWRGRAKKLFF	TGTGCCTGGAGGGGCAGGGCGAAAAAACTGTTTTTT
TRBJ1-1	-	-	TRBV5-4	CASSLRGNTEAFF	TGTGCCAGCAGCTTAAGAGGTAACACTGAAGCTTTCTTT
TRBJ2-4	-	TRBD2	TRBV6-1	CASSGLAGVLAKNIQYF	TGTGCCAGCAGTGGACTAGCGGGGGTCCTAGCCAAAAACATTCAGTACTTC
TRBJ2-3	-	-	TRBV9	CASSPQTAGDTQYF	TGTGCCAGCAGCCCCCAGACCGCGGGAGATACGCAGTATTTT